Presented here are 18 T cell receptor beta chains from one specimen sequenced in a study of T cell clonality in common variable immunodeficiency. Findings and caveats of the study: In common variable immunodeficiency, TCR beta chains reportedly carried fewer deletions and N-nucleotide insertions.

No antigens are known for them. Profiling relied on immunoSEQ multiplex PCR, and the TCRdb table lists in-frame clones only, not all of them. The sample is made up of more than 8,000 clones, none counted only once. The sequenced sample consisted of peripheral blood mononuclear cells. The receptors come from a human donor with common variable immunodeficiency.

As to this clone: With the read ending 3 residues before the CDR3 end, the germline J gene is used to fill in that end. This chain joins TRBV20-1 and TRBJ2-7; the D is unclear. Germline lookup yields CDR1 DFQATT and CDR2 SNEGSKA (reference sequence). V was shortened by 6 bases and J by 4 bases, with 19 bases between the two germline ends. The CDR3 length is 14 residues. The CDR3 here is CSALIVKQAYEQYF. Incomplete CDR3 DNA: TGCAGTGCGCTAATAGTGAAGCAGGCGTACGAG.

In its sample, this clone was seen many times. The read comes to an end 3 residues before the CDR3 does, leaving the germline J gene to fill in the end. The chain uses TRBV28 and TRBJ2-5; 7 bases fit TRBD1. Per germline, CDR1 MDHEN and CDR2 SYDVKM. This CDR3 region has 14 residues. Trimming took 6 bases from V and 2 from J; bases not matched to a gene: 6. CDR3 DNA (partial): TGTGCCAGCAGCTACCGGGACAGACAAGAGACC. Translation: CASSYRDRQET. The full CDR3 is CASSYRDRQETQYF. The full variable domain, its missing parts supplied by reference TRBV28 and TRBJ2-5, is DVKVTQSSRYLVKRTGEKVFLECVQDMDHENMFWYRQDPGLGLRLIYFSYDVKMKEKGDIPEGYSVSREKKERFSLILESASTNQTSMYLCASSYRDRQETQYFGPGTRLLVL.

This clone was detected many times. From the germline J gene comes the end of the CDR3, since the read stops 3 residues before it. This sequence joins TRBV5-1 and TRBJ2-4; a weak D match, TRBD1 (5 bases). This CDR3 is built from 16 residues. Germline assignment: CDR1 SGHRS and CDR2 YFSETQ. The ends were cut back, 0 bases at V and 1 base at J, with 11 bases in the middle. The sequenced part of the CDR3 DNA is TGCGCCAGCAGCTTGGAGGGGTCGGGTGCCAAAAACATT. Protein product: CASSLEGSGAKNI. The whole CDR3 protein reads CASSLEGSGAKNIQYF.

This clone has a count of ten or more. The read ends 3 residues shy of where the CDR3 ends; the end is completed using the germline J gene. J is TRBJ2-5 and V is TRBV10-2; D is perhaps TRBD2 (6 bases). CDR1 WSHSY and CDR2 SAAADI come from the germline V gene. Trimming pared 6 bases from V and 7 bases from J, leaving 15 bases between. The CDR3 is 13 amino acids. The DNA read from the CDR3 is TGCGCCAGCAGAGCGGCGGGGTCGGGGACC. It specifies CASRAAGSGT. The full CDR3 sequence reads CASRAAGSGTQYF.

This clone is deemed medium-sized (0.01 to 0.1%). The read comes to an end 3 residues before the CDR3 does, leaving the germline J gene to fill in the end. The chain has TRBV5-1 and TRBJ1-6; D may be TRBD1 (5 bases). Germline CDR1 and CDR2: SGHRS and YFSETQ. The CDR3 runs to 15 residues. With 4 bases removed from V and 4 bases from J, the gap between germline ends came to 12 bases. The CDR3: CASSRDSLYNSPLHF. The covered CDR3 bases are TGCGCCAGCAGCAGAGACAGCCTTTATAATTCACCC.

By sample fraction, this clone is medium-sized. The read stops 3 residues short of the end of the CDR3; the missing end is completed from the germline J gene. The genes are TRBV19 and TRBJ2-7; 7 bases align to TRBD1. Germline CDR1 is LNHDA and CDR2 is SQIVND (reference sequence). The V and J ends lost 11 bases and 3 bases, in that order; junction bases with no gene match: 7. This CDR3 region has 12 residues. The DNA read from the CDR3 is TGTGCCTCCCGGGGACAGTACTACGAG. Translating gives CASRGQYYE. The entire CDR3 is CASRGQYYEQYF.

This clone was detected many times. The CDR3 end is not reached by the read, which stops 3 residues before it; the germline J gene fills it in. This rearrangement joins TRBV19 to TRBJ2-2; TRBD1 matches 8 bases. Per the germline V gene, CDR1 is LNHDA and CDR2 is SQIVND (reference sequence). V shed 4 bases, J shed 5 bases, and the junction held 6 bases outside the gene matches. The CDR3 loop spans 15 amino acids. The CDR3 bases that were read are TGTGCCAGTAGTACCGGACAGGGAACTACCGGGGAG. Translated: CASSTGQGTTGE. The whole CDR3 protein reads CASSTGQGTTGELFF.

This clone was seen repeatedly, ten times or more. Sequencing ends 3 residues short of the CDR3 end; the germline J gene provides the rest. This chain links TRBV14 with TRBJ1-1; no firm D call. Germline V gives CDR1 SGHDN, CDR2 FVKESK. There are 13 residues in the CDR3. V lost 3 bases to trimming and J lost 0 bases, with 5 bases between them. CDR3 in amino acids: CASSQAVNTEAFF. The sequenced part of the CDR3 DNA is TGTGCCAGCAGCCAGGCTGTGAACACTGAA.

This clone was found many times. Read data end 3 residues before the CDR3 end; the end is taken from the germline J gene. The chain recombines TRBV2 with TRBJ1-5, with unresolved D. CDR1 is SNHLY and CDR2 is FYNNEI in the germline V gene. Trimming removed 4 bases from V and 0 bases from J, with 4 bases in between. This CDR3 spans 13 amino acids. This chain's CDR3 is CASSAYSNQPQHF. The sequenced CDR3 bases are TGTGCCAGCAGTGCTTATAGCAATCAGCCC.

By sample share, this clone is medium-sized. The CDR3 end falls 3 residues outside the read, so it is completed with the germline J gene. V is TRBV2 and J is TRBJ2-5; no definite D call. Germline CDR1 and CDR2: SNHLY and FYNNEI. The CDR3 loop spans 13 amino acids. Trimming cost V 7 bases and J 5 bases, with 14 bases left between them. CDR3 bases read: TGTGCCAGCACCGACCCACTCGGGGAGACC. It translates to CASTDPLGET. In full, the CDR3 reads CASTDPLGETQYF.

A remark on this clone: It differs at one base from a far larger clone, so likely a read error. The CDR3 end lies 3 residues beyond the end of the read and is filled in from the germline J gene. The J gene is TRBJ2-2, the V gene TRBV19, with D perhaps TRBD1 (5 bases). This CDR3 has 14 amino acids. CDR1 and CDR2 from the germline V gene are LNHDA and SQIVND (reference sequence). The CDR3 loop reads CATRDPRSDEKLFF. CDR3 bases read: TGTGCCACCAGGGATCCCCGGTCAGATGAAAAG.

This clone qualifies as large. The read halts 3 residues ahead of the CDR3 end, with the missing end drawn from the germline J gene. This rearrangement joins TRBV12-3 or TRBV12-4 to TRBJ2-2; D might be TRBD1 (5 bases). The CDR3 spans 19 residues. Trimming left V 3 bases short and J 1 base short, with 21 bases between. The CDR3 protein is CASSFRAWGTQGNTGELFF. The CDR3 DNA, read in part, is TGTGCCAGCAGTTTCCGTGCGTGGGGCACGCAGGGGAACACCGGGGAG.

This clone is classed as medium-sized. The observed sequence ends 3 residues before the CDR3 terminus, with the missing tail filled in from the germline J gene. The chain links TRBV14 to TRBJ1-1, with D possibly being TRBD1 (6 bases). Trimming removed 0 bases at V and 4 bases at J, with 9 bases between. This CDR3 spans 14 amino acids. Per germline, CDR1 SGHDN and CDR2 FVKESK. This CDR3 reads CASSQDRGITEAFF. Incomplete CDR3 DNA: TGTGCCAGCAGCCAAGACAGGGGAATCACTGAA.

To note about this clone: The read halts 3 residues ahead of the CDR3 end, with the missing end drawn from the germline J gene. This chain joins TRBV29-1 and TRBJ2-3, with D possibly being TRBD1 (5 bases). The CDR3 is made up of 14 amino acids. V was shortened by 4 bases and J by 2 bases, with 13 bases between the two germline ends. Germline V gives CDR1 SQVTM, CDR2 ANQGSEA. The CDR3 here is CSVAVQGYTDTQYF. The covered CDR3 bases are TGCAGCGTTGCGGTCCAGGGATACACAGATACG.

This clone was picked up a small number of times. The CDR3 end lies 3 residues beyond the end of the read and is filled in from the germline J gene. Different DNA sequences within this sample yield the same CDR3. The chain links TRBV5-1 to TRBJ2-7, with 7 bases lining up with TRBD1. The ends lost 3 bases at V and 3 bases at J; junction bases unmatched: 6. The CDR3 loop spans 14 amino acids. CDR1 and CDR2 (germline): SGHRS, YFSETQ. CDR3 DNA, as far as it was read: TGCGCCAGCAGCTCGCCGGGACAGCACTACGAG. It yields the protein CASSSPGQHYE. The whole CDR3 sequence is CASSSPGQHYEQYF.

This clone was seen ten or more times. Read data end 3 residues before the CDR3 end; the end is taken from the germline J gene. The genes are TRBV27 and TRBJ1-2, with TRBD1 matching 8 bases. Germline CDR1 is MNHEY and CDR2 is SMNVEV (reference sequence). The ends lost 5 bases at V and 4 bases at J; junction bases unmatched: 6. This CDR3 contains 14 residues. This CDR3 reads CASSPGQGRYGYTF. The CDR3 DNA, read in part, is TGTGCCAGCAGTCCCGGACAGGGACGCTATGGC.

At least ten counts were recorded for this clone. The read ends 3 residues before the CDR3 terminus; that terminus is restored from the germline J gene. This sequence joins TRBV14 and TRBJ1-1; D is unresolved. From germline, CDR1 is SGHDN and CDR2 FVKESK. Trimming removed 1 base from V and 6 bases from J, with 6 bases in between. The CDR3 has 12 amino acids. CDR3 protein: CASSQGGAEAFF. Partial CDR3 DNA: TGTGCCAGCAGCCAAGGCGGGGCTGAA.

Ten or more counts support this clone. The CDR3 extends 3 residues past the end of the read, so its final part is completed from the germline J gene. The rearrangement links TRBV2 to TRBJ2-1; TRBD2 matches 8 bases. J was trimmed by 4 bases and V by 9 bases; bases with no gene match: 8. The CDR3 has 14 residues. Germline values: CDR1 SNHLY, CDR2 FYNNEI. The CDR3 sequence is CARTAGVNYNEQFF. The sequenced part of the CDR3 DNA is TGTGCCAGGACAGCGGGAGTAAATTACAATGAG.